These T cell receptor beta chains were read from a single sample in a study of beta chain features in type 1 diabetes. Clones were sequenced by immunoSEQ multiplex PCR, and TCRdb holds only the in-frame ones, with some missing. The table shows some 350,000 clones, with 8.5% to 10% occurring only once. The source material was central memory CD4+ T cells from blood. The receptors here all came from a man younger than 40 with type 1 diabetes. CDR3s include the opening cysteine and the closing phenylalanine or tryptophan. Each record gives: clone size, D gene, J gene, V gene, CDR3 protein, CDR3 DNA. The D gene is left open where the match is weak. Clone size appears in some rows only: once, few, many, or a class for an expanded clone.

>many|-|TRBJ2-7|TRBV7-3
CASSLTGLEENEQYF
TGTGCCAGCAGCTTAACAGGTCTAGAAGAGAACGAGCAGTACTTC
>few|TRBD1|TRBJ1-1|TRBV13
CASRVTGGTEAFF
TGTGCCAGCAGAGTCACAGGGGGCACTGAAGCTTTCTTT
>many|-|TRBJ2-1|TRBV18
CASSQVRDNEQFF
TGTGCCAGCTCACAGGTCAGGGATAATGAGCAGTTCTTC
>many|-|TRBJ1-5|TRBV30
CAWSVDRSMPQHF
TGTGCCTGGAGTGTCGACCGCTCAATGCCCCAGCATTTT
>few|-|TRBJ2-7|TRBV20-1
CSARGRDEQYF
TGCAGTGCTAGAGGCCGGGACGAGCAGTACTTC
>many|-|TRBJ2-3|TRBV7-2
CASSSTPVIADTQYF
TGTGCCAGCAGTTCTACCCCAGTAATTGCAGATACGCAGTATTTT
>-|-|TRBJ1-4|TRBV5-4
CASSPKFRKLFF
TGTGCCAGCAGCCCAAAATTCCGAAAACTGTTTTTT
>-|TRBD1|TRBJ2-7|TRBV28
CASSLFRDRTYEQYF
TGTGCCAGCAGTTTATTCCGGGACAGGACCTACGAGCAGTACTTC
>-|-|TRBJ2-5|TRBV5-5
CASSLRVRQETQYF
TGTGCCAGCAGCTTGCGGGTGAGGCAAGAGACCCAGTACTTC
>-|-|TRBJ2-1|TRBV2
CASSESGFAKQFF
TGTGCCAGCAGTGAAAGCGGCTTCGCGAAGCAGTTCTTC
>few|-|TRBJ2-1|TRBV28
CASSSRDRPFF
TGTGCCAGCAGCTCCCGGGACCGACCGTTCTTC
>few|-|TRBJ2-7|TRBV4-3
CASSQVGRTRSYEQYF
TGCGCCAGCAGCCAAGTTGGGCGGACACGCAGCTACGAGCAGTACTTC
>few|-|TRBJ2-3|TRBV29-1
CSVATERSSTDTQYF
TGCAGCGTCGCGACAGAGCGATCTAGCACAGATACGCAGTATTTT
>few|TRBD2|TRBJ2-3|TRBV7-2
CASSARLAGPDTQYF
TGTGCCAGCAGCGCGCGACTAGCGGGACCAGATACGCAGTATTTT
>few|TRBD2|TRBJ2-1|TRBV9
CASSVAPSGYNEQFF
TGTGCCAGCAGCGTAGCCCCTAGCGGATACAATGAGCAGTTCTTC
>-|TRBD1|TRBJ1-2|TRBV4-2
CASSQEEGQGAVGYTF
TGTGCCAGCAGCCAAGAAGAAGGACAGGGGGCGGTTGGCTACACCTTC
>-|-|TRBJ2-7|TRBV27
CASSEFPPPGSSYEQYF
TGTGCCAGCAGTGAATTCCCCCCCCCGGGGAGCTCCTACGAGCAGTACTTC
>-|TRBD1|TRBJ1-2|TRBV5-4
CASSLSTGAYGYTF
TGTGCCAGCAGCTTATCGACAGGGGCCTATGGCTACACCTTC
>few|-|TRBJ2-7|TRBV7-9
CASSPDRWAIDYEQYF
TGTGCCAGCAGCCCCGACCGTTGGGCCATCGACTACGAGCAGTACTTC
>-|-|TRBJ1-1|TRBV28
CASSDRTEAFF
TGTGCCAGCAGTGACAGAACTGAAGCTTTCTTT
>-|-|TRBJ2-3|TRBV7-6
CASSRSNTDTQYF
TGTGCCAGCAGCCGAAGCAATACAGATACGCAGTATTTT
>few|TRBD2|TRBJ2-5|TRBV4-1
CASSRSGLAGQETQYF
TGCGCCAGCAGCCGCTCCGGACTAGCGGGACAAGAGACCCAGTACTTC
>-|-|TRBJ2-4|TRBV6-1
CASSPDQGGDIQYF
TGTGCCAGCAGCCCGGACCAGGGGGGAGACATTCAGTACTTC
>-|TRBD1|TRBJ1-5|TRBV7-8
CASSLGTGYRVSNQPQHF
TGTGCCAGCAGCTTAGGGACAGGGTATAGGGTGAGCAATCAGCCCCAGCATTTT